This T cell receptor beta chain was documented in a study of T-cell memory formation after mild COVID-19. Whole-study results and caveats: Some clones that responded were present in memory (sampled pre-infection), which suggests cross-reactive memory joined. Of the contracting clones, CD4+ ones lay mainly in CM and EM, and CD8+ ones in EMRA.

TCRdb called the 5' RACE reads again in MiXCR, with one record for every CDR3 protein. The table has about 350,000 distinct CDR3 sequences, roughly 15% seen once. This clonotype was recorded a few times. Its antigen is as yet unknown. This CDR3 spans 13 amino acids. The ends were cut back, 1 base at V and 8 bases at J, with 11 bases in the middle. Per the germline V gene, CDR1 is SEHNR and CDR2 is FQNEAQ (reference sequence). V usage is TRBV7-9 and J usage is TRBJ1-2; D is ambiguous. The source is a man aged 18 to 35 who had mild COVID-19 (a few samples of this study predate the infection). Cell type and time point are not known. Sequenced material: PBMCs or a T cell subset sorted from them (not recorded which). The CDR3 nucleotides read TGTGCCAGCAGCTTAGGGCCAGCTCGGGGCTACACCTTC. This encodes CASSLGPARGYTF.